The clone carrying this T cell receptor beta chain has a handful of counts. These data belong to a study of cytomegalovirus exposure and HLA in healthy donors. In the PCR, 60 Vbeta and 13 Jbeta primers were used. Generated by immunoSEQ multiplex PCR, the TCRdb table keeps only in-frame clones and is missing some. The sample carries fewer than 110,000 clones, more than 75% recorded once. Germline V gene data show CDR1 as SEHNR and CDR2 as FQNEAQ (reference sequence). With 5 bases removed from V and 1 base from J, the gap between germline ends came to 13 bases. The CDR3 has 15 residues. The genes are TRBV7-9 and TRBJ2-3; tentatively, D is TRBD2 (5 bases). This receptor was obtained from a man younger than 45 in good health and CMV-seropositive. The specimen sequenced was PBMCs. CDR3 sequence reads: CASSRWVGGTDTQYF. CDR3 coding DNA: TGTGCCAGCAGCCGTTGGGTCGGGGGCACAGATACGCAGTATTTT.